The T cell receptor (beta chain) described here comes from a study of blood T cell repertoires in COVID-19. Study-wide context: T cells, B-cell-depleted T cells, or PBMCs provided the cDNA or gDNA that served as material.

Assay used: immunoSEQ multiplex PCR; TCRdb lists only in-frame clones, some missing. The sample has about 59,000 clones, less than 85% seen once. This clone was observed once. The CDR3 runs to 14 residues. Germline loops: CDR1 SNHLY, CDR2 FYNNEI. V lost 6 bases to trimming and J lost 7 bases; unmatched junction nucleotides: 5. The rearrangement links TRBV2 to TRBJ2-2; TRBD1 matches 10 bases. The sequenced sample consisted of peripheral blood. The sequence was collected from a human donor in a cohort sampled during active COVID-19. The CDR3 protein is CASRGQGEGGELFF. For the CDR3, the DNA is TGTGCCAGCAGAGGACAGGGGGAAGGCGGGGAGCTGTTTTTT.